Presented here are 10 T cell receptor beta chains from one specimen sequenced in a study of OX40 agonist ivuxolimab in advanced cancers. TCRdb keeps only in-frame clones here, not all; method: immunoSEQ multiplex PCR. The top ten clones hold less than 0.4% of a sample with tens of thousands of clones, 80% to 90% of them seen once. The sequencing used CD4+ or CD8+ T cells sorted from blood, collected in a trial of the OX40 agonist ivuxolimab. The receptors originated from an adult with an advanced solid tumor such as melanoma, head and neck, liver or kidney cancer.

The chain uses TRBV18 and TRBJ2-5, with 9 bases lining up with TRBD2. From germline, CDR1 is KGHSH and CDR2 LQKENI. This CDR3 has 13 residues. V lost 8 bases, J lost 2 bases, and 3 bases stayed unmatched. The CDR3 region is CASASGGQETQYF. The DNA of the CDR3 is TGTGCCAGCGCGAGCGGGGGGCAAGAGACCCAGTACTTC.

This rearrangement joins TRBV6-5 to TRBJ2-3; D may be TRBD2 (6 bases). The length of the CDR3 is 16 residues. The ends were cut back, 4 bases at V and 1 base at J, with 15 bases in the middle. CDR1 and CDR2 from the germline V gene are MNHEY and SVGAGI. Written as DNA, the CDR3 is TGTGCCAGCAGTTTCACCGGGACTTCAGGCACAGATACGCAGTATTTT. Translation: CASSFTGTSGTDTQYF.

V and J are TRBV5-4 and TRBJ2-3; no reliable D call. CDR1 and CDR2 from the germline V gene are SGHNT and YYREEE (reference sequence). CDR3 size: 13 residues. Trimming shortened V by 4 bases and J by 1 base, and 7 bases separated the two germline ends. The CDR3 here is CASSSSGTDTQYF. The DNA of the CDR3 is TGTGCCAGCAGCAGCTCGGGCACAGATACGCAGTATTTT.

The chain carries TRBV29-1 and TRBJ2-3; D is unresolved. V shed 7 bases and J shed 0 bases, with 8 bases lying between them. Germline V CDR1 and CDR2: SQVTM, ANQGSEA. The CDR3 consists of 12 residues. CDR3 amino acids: CSGSRSTDTQYF. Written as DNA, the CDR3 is TGCAGCGGGAGCCGAAGCACAGATACGCAGTATTTT.

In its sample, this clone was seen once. The CDR3 DNA reads TGTGCCAGTAGTACCGGTCCAAACACTGAAGCTTTCTTT. Amino acids: CASSTGPNTEAFF. The V gene is TRBV19, the J gene TRBJ1-1; D unresolved. Germline V gene lookup returns CDR1 LNHDA and CDR2 SQIVND (reference sequence). The CDR3 is 13 residues long. Trimming took 4 bases from V and 2 from J, leaving 8 bases between them.

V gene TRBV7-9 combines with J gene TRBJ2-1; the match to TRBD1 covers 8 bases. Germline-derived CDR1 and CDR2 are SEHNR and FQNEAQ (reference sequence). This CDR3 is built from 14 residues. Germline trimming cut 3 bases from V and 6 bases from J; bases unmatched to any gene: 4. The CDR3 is CASSLRTGSNEQFF. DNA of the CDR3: TGTGCCAGCAGCTTGAGGACAGGGTCCAATGAGCAGTTCTTC.

The CDR3 is CASSKVGQGYHEQYV. The CDR3 coding sequence is TGTGCCAGCAGCAAAGTGGGACAGGGTTACCACGAGCAGTACGTC. The chain combines TRBV21-1 with TRBJ2-7; no check of the table's D call, TRBD1, against the DNA was made. TRBV21-1 is described as a pseudogene. The CDR3 runs 15 residues.

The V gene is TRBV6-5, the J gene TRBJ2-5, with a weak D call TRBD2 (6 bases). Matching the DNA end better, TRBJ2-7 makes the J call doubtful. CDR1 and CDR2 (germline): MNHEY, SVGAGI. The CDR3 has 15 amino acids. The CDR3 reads CASSYAGIDSYEQYF. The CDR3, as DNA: TGTGCCAGCAGTTACGCGGGAATTGACTCCTACGAGCAGTACTTC.

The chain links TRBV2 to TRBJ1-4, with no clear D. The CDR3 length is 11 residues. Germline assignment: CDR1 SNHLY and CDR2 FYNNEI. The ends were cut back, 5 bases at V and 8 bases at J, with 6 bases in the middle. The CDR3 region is CASSQREKLFF. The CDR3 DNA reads TGTGCCAGCAGTCAACGGGAAAAACTGTTTTTT.

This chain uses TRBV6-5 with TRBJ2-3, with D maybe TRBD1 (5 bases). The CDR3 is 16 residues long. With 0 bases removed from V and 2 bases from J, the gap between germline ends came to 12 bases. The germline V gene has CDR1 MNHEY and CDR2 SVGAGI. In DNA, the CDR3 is TGTGCCAGCAGTTACTCGAACCCAGGGATCACAGATACGCAGTATTTT. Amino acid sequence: CASSYSNPGITDTQYF.